This T cell receptor (beta chain) stems from a study of T cells after yellow fever vaccination. V gave up 3 bases and J gave up 6 bases, with 12 bases separating them. The CDR3 runs to 13 residues. The germline gives CDR1 SGDLS, CDR2 YYNGEE. In TCRdb, the 5' RACE reads were re-called with MiXCR into one record per CDR3 protein. The table has about 510,000 distinct CDR3 sequences, less than 25% seen once; the top ten hold roughly 16%. This chain connects TRBV9 to TRBJ1-1; unclear D gene. This receptor was identified in a man younger than 35 who received the YFV17D yellow fever vaccine. Sample: PBMCs, taken roughly 20 days after the first yellow fever vaccination. CDR3 in amino acids: CASSATRYSEAFF. The DNA of the CDR3 is TGTGCCAGCAGCGCCACCCGGTATTCTGAAGCTTTCTTT.